These 10 T cell receptor beta chains originate from one sample sequenced in a study of T-cell memory formation after mild COVID-19. TCRdb used MiXCR to reprocess the 5' RACE reads, holding one entry per CDR3 protein. Among roughly 580,000 distinct CDR3 sequences listed, roughly 18% were seen once. The sequenced sample consisted of PBMCs or a T cell subset sorted from them (not recorded which). These receptors all come from an adult woman who had mild COVID-19 (a few samples of this study predate the infection). Cell type and time point are not known.

In its sample, this clonotype was seen a few times. The gene calls are TRBV4-3 and TRBJ2-3; D is undetermined. CDR1 is LGHNA, CDR2 YSLEER, per germline. There are 13 residues in the CDR3. Trimming took 1 base from V and 2 from J, leaving 4 bases between them. The CDR3 region is CASSQGPTDTQYF. The CDR3 region has the DNA TGCGCCAGCAGCCAAGGTCCCACAGATACGCAGTATTTT.

The chain is built from TRBV30 and TRBJ1-1; no clear D. Trimming removed 0 bases at V and 4 bases at J, with 12 bases between. Germline-derived CDR1 and CDR2 are GTSNPN and SVGIG (reference sequence). The CDR3 totals 14 residues. CDR3 in amino acids: CAWSVPPWGTEAFF. The CDR3 nucleotides read TGTGCCTGGAGTGTACCCCCTTGGGGCACTGAAGCTTTCTTT.

This clonotype was counted only a few times. The V call is TRBV30, the J call TRBJ2-1, with D uncertain. The germline CDR1 and CDR2 sequences are GTSNPN and SVGIG (reference sequence). Trimming removed 4 bases from V and 5 bases from J, with 6 bases in between. The CDR3 runs to 11 residues. CDR3 in DNA: TGTGCCTGGACAGAGAACAATGAGCAGTTCTTC. It encodes CAWTENNEQFF.

This chain joins TRBV7-3 and TRBJ2-2; 10 bases fit TRBD2. The CDR3 is 21 residues long. Germline CDR1 is SGHTA and CDR2 is FQGTGA. J lost 6 bases, V lost 5 bases, and 24 bases had no gene match. CDR3 bases: TGTGCCAGCAGCCCCCTACCCCCTAGCGGGGGCCGAGGAGGGACCGCCGGGGAGCTGTTTTTT. Its protein product is CASSPLPPSGGRGGTAGELFF. The variable domain in full, with the rest retrieved from reference TRBV7-3 and TRBJ2-2, is GAGVSQTPSNKVTEKGKYVELRCDPISGHTALYWYRQSLGQGPEFLIYFQGTGAADDSGLPNDRFFAVRPEGSVSTLKIQRTERGDSAVYLCASSPLPPSGGRGGTAGELFFGEGSRLTVL.

Comment on this clonotype: Compared with germline, one end of the junction differs, possibly owing to a read error. V and J are TRBV4-1 and TRBJ2-1; D possibly corresponds to TRBD2 (6 bases). The CDR3 is 17 residues long. Germline CDR1 and CDR2: MGHRA and YSYEKL. The CDR3, as DNA: TGCGACAGCAGCCAAGTAGTTGGCGGGGCTGGGGGAAATGAGCAGTTCTTC. It is translated as CDSSQVVGGAGGNEQFF.

This clonotype was recorded at least ten times. The rearrangement links TRBV6-5 to TRBJ2-1, with a weak D call TRBD2 (5 bases). The CDR3 contains 14 residues. V was cut by 2 bases and J by 9 bases, with 14 bases left in between. In germline, CDR1 is MNHEY, CDR2 SVGAGI. The CDR3 sequence: CASSYPTRYGEQFF. The DNA of the CDR3 is TGTGCCAGCAGTTACCCTACTAGGTACGGTGAGCAGTTCTTC.

This clonotype has a single count. V is TRBV7-9 and J is TRBJ1-2; 9 nucleotides agree with TRBD1. The CDR3 contains 13 residues. CDR1 is SEHNR, CDR2 FQNEAQ, per germline (reference sequence). The J segment lost 7 bases and the V segment lost 5 bases, leaving 5 bases of the junction unmatched. The chain's CDR3 is CASSDGQGSGYTF. CDR3 nucleotide sequence: TGTGCCAGCAGCGACGGACAGGGGTCTGGCTACACCTTC.

The chain recombines TRBV5-1 with TRBJ1-2; TRBD1 is a possible D gene (5 bases). Trimming pared 5 bases from V and 0 bases from J, leaving 11 bases between. CDR3 length: 14 residues. Germline V gene sequence: CDR1 SGHRS, CDR2 YFSETQ. The CDR3 protein is CASRQDSTNYGYTF. In DNA form, the CDR3 reads TGCGCCAGCAGACAGGACTCAACTAACTATGGCTACACCTTC.

The rearrangement uses TRBV4-2 and TRBJ2-3; TRBD1 or TRBD2 may be the D gene (5 bases each). With 3 bases removed from V and 6 bases from J, the gap between germline ends came to 13 bases. CDR1 is LGHNA and CDR2 is YNFKEQ in the germline V gene. The CDR3 consists of 14 residues. As DNA, the CDR3 is TGTGCCAGCAGCCATGGACTCGGGGCGGATACGCAGTATTTT. As protein: CASSHGLGADTQYF.

The chain links TRBV19 to TRBJ2-3; 15 positions match TRBD2. The CDR3 is 17 residues long. Germline CDR1 reads LNHDA; CDR2 reads SQIVND (reference sequence). Trimming removed 5 bases from V and 4 bases from J; junction bases left unmatched: 7. The CDR3 bases are TGTGCCAGTAGTCCCAGGACTAGCGGGAGGGCCCCAGATACGCAGTATTTT. Translating gives CASSPRTSGRAPDTQYF.